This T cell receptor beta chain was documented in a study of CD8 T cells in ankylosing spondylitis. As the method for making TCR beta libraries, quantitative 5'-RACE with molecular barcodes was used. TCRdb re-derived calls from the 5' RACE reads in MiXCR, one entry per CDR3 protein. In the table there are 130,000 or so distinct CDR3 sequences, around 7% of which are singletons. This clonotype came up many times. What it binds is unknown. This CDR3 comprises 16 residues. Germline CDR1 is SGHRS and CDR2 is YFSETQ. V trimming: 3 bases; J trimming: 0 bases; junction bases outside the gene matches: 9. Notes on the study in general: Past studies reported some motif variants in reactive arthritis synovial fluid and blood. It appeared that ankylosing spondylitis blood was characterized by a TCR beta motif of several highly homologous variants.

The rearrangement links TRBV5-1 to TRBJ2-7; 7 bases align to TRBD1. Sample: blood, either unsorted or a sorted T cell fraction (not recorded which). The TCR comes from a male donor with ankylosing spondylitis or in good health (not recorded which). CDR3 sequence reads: CASSSDRAKDSYEQYF. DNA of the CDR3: TGCGCCAGCAGCTCTGACAGGGCGAAGGACTCCTACGAGCAGTACTTC. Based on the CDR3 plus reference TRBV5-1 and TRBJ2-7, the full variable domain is KAGVTQTPRYLIKTRGQQVTLSCSPISGHRSVSWYQQTPGQGLQFLFEYFSETQRNKGNFPGRFSGRQFSNSRSEMNVSTLELGDSALYLCASSSDRAKDSYEQYFGPGTRLTVT.